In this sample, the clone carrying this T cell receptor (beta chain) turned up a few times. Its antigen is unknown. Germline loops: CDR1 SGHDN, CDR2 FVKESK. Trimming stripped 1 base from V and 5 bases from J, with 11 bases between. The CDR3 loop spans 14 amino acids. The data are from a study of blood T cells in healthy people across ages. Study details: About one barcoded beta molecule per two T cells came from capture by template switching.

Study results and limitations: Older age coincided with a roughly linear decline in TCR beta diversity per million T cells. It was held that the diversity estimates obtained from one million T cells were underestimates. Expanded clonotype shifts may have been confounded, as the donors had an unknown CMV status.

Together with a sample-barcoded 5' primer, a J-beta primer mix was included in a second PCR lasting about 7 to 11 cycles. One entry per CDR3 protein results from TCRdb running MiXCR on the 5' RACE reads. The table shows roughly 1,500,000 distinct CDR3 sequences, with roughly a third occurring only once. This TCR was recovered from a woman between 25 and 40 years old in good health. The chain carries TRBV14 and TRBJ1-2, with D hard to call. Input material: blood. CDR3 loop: CASSQGALLYGYTF. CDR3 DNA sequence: TGTGCCAGCAGCCAAGGGGCCCTCTTATATGGCTACACCTTC.